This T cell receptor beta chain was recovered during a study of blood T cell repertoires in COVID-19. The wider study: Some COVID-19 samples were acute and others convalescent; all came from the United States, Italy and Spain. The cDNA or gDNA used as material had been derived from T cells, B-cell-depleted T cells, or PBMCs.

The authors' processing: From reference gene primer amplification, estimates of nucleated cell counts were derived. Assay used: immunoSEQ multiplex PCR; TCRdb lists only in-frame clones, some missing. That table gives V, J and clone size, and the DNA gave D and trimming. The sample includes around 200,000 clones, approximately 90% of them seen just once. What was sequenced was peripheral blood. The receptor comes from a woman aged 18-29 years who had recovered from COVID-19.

Here the CDR3 reads CASSGVGVNEQFF. CDR3 bases: TGTGCCAGCAGCGGGGTGGGTGTAAATGAGCAGTTCTTC. The V and J genes are TRBV28 and TRBJ2-1; a weak D match, TRBD2 (5 bases). Germline CDR1 and CDR2: MDHEN and SYDVKM. This CDR3 contains 13 residues. The V gene lost 6 bases and the J gene lost 7 bases, with 13 bases spanning the gap.